This passage covers 27 T cell receptor beta chains from one sample sequenced in a study of Ad26.COV2.S vaccination and SARS-CoV-2 variants. Treatment meaning: 15 to 20 received Ad26.COV2.S at low or high dose, single or two shots; about 5 received placebo; per-sample allocation not given. Samples came from day 63 after the first vaccine or placebo injection. Using immunoSEQ multiplex PCR, the repertoire was profiled, and TCRdb retains in-frame clones only, with some absent. The sample gives 440,000 or so clones, roughly nine tenths of which show up once; under 2% is in the top ten. Sequencing was performed on peripheral blood, taken in a trial of Ad26.COV2.S vaccine versus placebo. All receptors come from a person aged 18 to 59 who received the Ad26.COV2.S COVID-19 vaccine or a placebo.

This chain connects TRBV5-1 to TRBJ2-1; D tentatively fits TRBD1 or TRBD2 (5 bases each). In germline, CDR1 is SGHRS, CDR2 YFSETQ. The CDR3 has 16 amino acids. Between the trimmed V and J ends, which lost 0 bases and 0 bases, there was a span of 10 bases. This CDR3 is CASSLESGSSYNEQFF. The CDR3 coding sequence is TGCGCCAGCAGCTTGGAGTCAGGGAGCTCCTACAATGAGCAGTTCTTC. The variable domain in full, completed from reference TRBV5-1 and TRBJ2-1, reads KAGVTQTPRYLIKTRGQQVTLSCSPISGHRSVSWYQQTPGQGLQFLFEYFSETQRNKGNFPGRFSGRQFSNSRSEMNVSTLELGDSALYLCASSLESGSSYNEQFFGPGTRLTVL.

This clone was found a few times. This chain joins TRBV7-8 and TRBJ1-5, with no clear D. The germline CDR1 and CDR2 sequences are SGHVS and FQNEAQ. V gave up 5 bases and J gave up 5 bases, with 13 bases separating them. CDR3 size: 14 residues. The CDR3 DNA is TGTGCCAGCAGCACCCGGGCCCTTGATCAGCCCCAGCATTTT. This translates into CASSTRALDQPQHF.

This clone has more than one count but fewer than ten. This rearrangement joins TRBV9 to TRBJ1-6; D is ambiguous. This CDR3 is built from 14 residues. Germline lookup yields CDR1 SGDLS and CDR2 YYNGEE. The ends were cut back, 4 bases at V and 10 bases at J, with 15 bases in the middle. The CDR3 nucleotides read TGTGCCAGCAGCCCTCAAAGCGGGGTATCACCCCTCCACTTT. Translated, it gives CASSPQSGVSPLHF.

This clone was recorded once. The chain recombines TRBV29-1 with TRBJ2-5, with D tentatively TRBD2 (5 bases). Germline CDR1 is SQVTM and CDR2 is ANQGSEA. The CDR3 sequence is 14 residues long. V shed 3 bases and J shed 2 bases, with 13 bases lying between them. CDR3: CSVEGVEGQETQYF. The CDR3 DNA reads TGCAGCGTTGAGGGCGTCGAGGGACAAGAGACCCAGTACTTC.

This chain links TRBV30 with TRBJ1-2; the D is unclear. Germline CDR1 GTSNPN, CDR2 SVGIG (reference sequence). The CDR3 contains 15 residues. The V gene lost 3 bases and the J gene lost 3 bases, with 17 bases spanning the gap. CDR3 amino acids: CAWSPFRGDHYGYTF. The CDR3 DNA follows: TGTGCCTGGAGCCCTTTCCGGGGAGACCACTATGGCTACACCTTC.

J is TRBJ1-1 and V is TRBV5-4; D gene ambiguous. The germline V gene has CDR1 SGHNT and CDR2 YYREEE (reference sequence). CDR3 length equals 15 residues. V was shortened by 3 bases and J by 0 bases, with 12 bases between the two germline ends. This chain's CDR3 is CASSSRITMNTEAFF. The CDR3 DNA reads TGTGCCAGCAGCTCCCGGATAACCATGAACACTGAAGCTTTCTTT. Filled out from reference TRBV5-4 and TRBJ1-1, the complete variable domain reads ETGVTQSPTHLIKTRGQQVTLRCSSQSGHNTVSWYQQALGQGPQFIFQYYREEENGRGNFPPRFSGLQFPNYSSELNVNALELDDSALYLCASSSRITMNTEAFFGQGTRLTVV.

The chain joins TRBV28 to TRBJ1-2, with 8 bases fitting TRBD1. The CDR3 runs to 17 residues. Per germline, CDR1 MDHEN and CDR2 SYDVKM. J was trimmed by 0 bases and V by 6 bases; bases with no gene match: 12. CDR3 amino acids: CASSLLKLTGANYGYTF. The CDR3 DNA reads as TGTGCCAGCAGCCTACTAAAATTGACAGGGGCTAACTATGGCTACACCTTC.

The CDR3 DNA sequence: TGTGCCAGCAGCCCCCGGGGGAAAGCTAGCACAGATACGCAGTATTTT. Its protein is CASSPRGKASTDTQYF. V gene TRBV5-4 combines with J gene TRBJ2-3; TRBD2 is a possible D gene (6 bases). The CDR3 has 16 residues. Trimming left V 4 bases short and J 0 bases short, with 15 bases between. The V gene's germline CDR1 is SGHNT and CDR2 YYREEE (reference sequence).

This clone was seen only a few times. The chain links TRBV7-9 to TRBJ1-1, with 8 bases fitting TRBD1. The CDR3 is 18 residues long. The V gene end was trimmed by 1 base and the J gene end by 6 bases; junction bases not matched to a gene: 16. CDR1 and CDR2 (germline): SEHNR, FQNEAQ (reference sequence). The CDR3 bases are TGTGCCAGCAGCTTAGACCGCTCAGAGACAGGGGTCACTGCTGAAGCTTTCTTT. Translation gives CASSLDRSETGVTAEAFF.

This sequence joins TRBV25-1 and TRBJ2-7; perhaps TRBD1 as D (5 bases). Per the germline V gene, CDR1 is MGHDK and CDR2 is SYGVNS. The CDR3 runs to 14 residues. V lost 0 bases and J lost 5, with 11 bases in between. This chain's CDR3 is CASSEYRDGHEQYF. CDR3 DNA sequence: TGTGCCAGCAGTGAATACAGGGATGGACACGAGCAGTACTTC.

V usage is TRBV7-9 and J usage is TRBJ2-1; D perhaps matches TRBD2 (6 bases). The CDR3 runs to 13 residues. The V gene's germline CDR1 is SEHNR and CDR2 FQNEAQ (reference sequence). Deletions cut 7 bases from V and 5 bases from J, with 12 bases between. CDR3 loop: CASTRGNNNEQFF. In DNA form, the CDR3 reads TGTGCCAGCACTCGGGGGAATAACAATGAGCAGTTCTTC.

The chain carries TRBV7-3 and TRBJ1-6; D may be TRBD1 (5 bases). In germline, CDR1 is SGHTA, CDR2 FQGTGA. The V gene lost 3 bases and the J gene lost 7 bases, with 19 bases spanning the gap. The CDR3 length is 17 residues. CDR3 protein: CASSLAGGGKENSPLHF. The CDR3 DNA follows: TGTGCCAGCAGCTTGGCTGGCGGGGGGAAGGAAAATTCACCCCTCCACTTT. The variable domain in full, with the rest retrieved from reference TRBV7-3 and TRBJ1-6, is GAGVSQTPSNKVTEKGKYVELRCDPISGHTALYWYRQSLGQGPEFLIYFQGTGAADDSGLPNDRFFAVRPEGSVSTLKIQRTERGDSAVYLCASSLAGGGKENSPLHFGNGTRLTVT.

V gene TRBV5-1 combines with J gene TRBJ2-1; D tentatively fits TRBD1 or TRBD2 (8 bases each). CDR1 is SGHRS and CDR2 is YFSETQ in the germline V gene. This CDR3 spans 15 amino acids. V was shortened by 5 bases and J by 12 bases, with 24 bases between the two germline ends. Written as DNA, the CDR3 is TGCGCCAGCAGTCCCGGACAGGGACCAACTAGCGGGCAGTTCTTC. This encodes CASSPGQGPTSGQFF.

CDR3 sequence reads: CASSPDRDGYTF. The DNA of the CDR3 is TGTGCCAGCAGTCCCGACAGGGACGGCTACACCTTC. V and J are TRBV28 and TRBJ1-2, with 7 bases fitting TRBD1. This CDR3 region has 12 residues. Per germline, CDR1 MDHEN and CDR2 SYDVKM. V was clipped by 5 bases and J by 8 bases; unmatched bases: 5.

The chain has TRBV2 and TRBJ1-6; D remains unclear. The germline V gene has CDR1 SNHLY and CDR2 FYNNEI. The V end lost 5 bases, the J end lost 4 bases, and 9 bases lay between the germline ends. This CDR3 has 14 amino acids. CDR3 sequence: CASSTAGYNSPLHF. The CDR3 DNA is TGTGCCAGCAGTACGGCGGGGTATAATTCACCCCTCCACTTT.

The J gene is TRBJ2-4, the V gene TRBV2; 9 bases match TRBD1. V lost 6 bases and J lost 7; bases outside the gene matches: 7. The CDR3 runs 14 residues. Germline CDR1 is SNHLY and CDR2 is FYNNEI. The CDR3 loop reads CASRKGQGVNIQYF. CDR3 DNA sequence: TGTGCCAGCAGAAAGGGACAGGGAGTGAACATTCAGTACTTC.

V is TRBV29-1 and J is TRBJ2-5; 8 bases are a match to TRBD2. The CDR3 is 18 residues long. Germline assignment: CDR1 SQVTM and CDR2 ANQGSEA. Trimming at V came to 4 bases and at J to 1 base, leaving 17 bases not matched to a gene. The DNA for the CDR3 is TGCAGCGTTGCCTCCGTAGCGGGACTCTCATGGTCCCAAGAGACCCAGTACTTC. Protein product: CSVASVAGLSWSQETQYF.

V and J are TRBV3-1 (or the pseudogene TRBV3-2) and TRBJ2-5; D unclear. Per the germline V gene, CDR1 is LGHDT and CDR2 is YNNKEL (reference sequence). Trimming took off 4 bases at V and 5 bases at J, with 8 bases between the two ends. The CDR3 spans 12 residues. The CDR3 loop reads CASSPSIETQYF. CDR3 DNA: TGTGCCAGCAGCCCCTCCATTGAGACCCAGTACTTC.

This clone has only one observation. This chain links TRBV4-3 with TRBJ2-3; 13 nucleotides agree with TRBD2. Germline CDR1 reads LGHNA; CDR2 reads YSLEER. There are 18 residues in the CDR3. Unmatched junction bases numbered 10, after V lost 3 bases and J lost 4 bases. Here the CDR3 reads CASSQGWATSGGSDTQYF. In DNA form, the CDR3 reads TGCGCCAGCAGCCAGGGGTGGGCGACTAGCGGGGGGTCAGATACGCAGTATTTT.

The chain combines TRBV27 with TRBJ2-7, with a possible D match to TRBD2 (5 bases). Per the germline V gene, CDR1 is MNHEY and CDR2 is SMNVEV (reference sequence). V dropped 6 bases and J dropped 6 bases, with 15 bases sitting between them. The CDR3 is made up of 13 amino acids. CDR3 sequence: CASSKWTASEQYF. DNA for the CDR3: TGTGCCAGCAGCAAATGGACTGCAAGCGAGCAGTACTTC.

The rearrangement links TRBV6-5 to TRBJ2-3; maybe TRBD1 (6 bases). CDR1 is MNHEY, CDR2 SVGAGI, per germline. This CDR3 contains 15 residues. Trimming removed 6 bases from V and 2 bases from J, with 15 bases in between. CDR3 sequence: CASRLGTLTTDTQYF. The CDR3 nucleotides are TGTGCCAGCAGATTGGGGACACTAACCACAGATACGCAGTATTTT.

A word on this clone: This same CDR3 is encoded by further DNA sequences in the sample. The J gene is TRBJ2-7, the V gene TRBV20-1, with no clear D. The germline gives CDR1 DFQATT, CDR2 SNEGSKA (reference sequence). CDR3 length: 11 residues. Deletions cut 0 bases from V and 4 bases from J, with 4 bases between. The CDR3 is CSARDPYEQYF. DNA of the CDR3: TGCAGTGCTAGAGATCCTTACGAGCAGTACTTC.

The V and J genes are TRBV5-8 and TRBJ2-1, with TRBD1 as a possible D gene (6 bases). V lost 4 bases and J 0 bases, leaving 23 bases between the germline ends. CDR1 SGHTS and CDR2 YDEGEE come from the germline V gene. The CDR3 has 19 residues. The CDR3 loop is CASSHRTAAFPSSYNEQFF. DNA of the CDR3: TGTGCCAGCAGCCATAGGACAGCCGCCTTCCCTAGCTCCTACAATGAGCAGTTCTTC.

For the CDR3, the DNA is TGCGCCAGCAGCTTGGTATGGGACAGTAACTACGAGCAGTACTTC. Amino acid sequence: CASSLVWDSNYEQYF. The chain employs TRBV5-1 and TRBJ2-7; 7 nucleotides match TRBD1. The CDR3 covers 15 residues. Per the germline V gene, CDR1 is SGHRS and CDR2 is YFSETQ. With V trimmed by 0 bases and J by 3 bases, 6 bases remained unmatched.

The chain is built from TRBV5-1 and TRBJ2-7; 11 nucleotides align to TRBD1. The germline V gene encodes CDR1 SGHRS and CDR2 YFSETQ. Unmatched junction bases numbered 5, after V lost 2 bases and J lost 7 bases. The CDR3 totals 14 residues. In DNA, the CDR3 is TGCGCCAGCAGCTTCGGACAGGGGGCTTGGGAGCAGTACTTC. Translated: CASSFGQGAWEQYF.

V usage is TRBV7-9 and J usage is TRBJ2-7; D is unresolved. The CDR3 extends over 13 amino acids. Trimming took off 2 bases at V and 3 bases at J, with 8 bases between the two ends. Germline V gives CDR1 SEHNR, CDR2 FQNEAQ (reference sequence). This CDR3 reads CASSLTSIYEQYF. CDR3 nucleotides: TGTGCCAGCAGCTTAACCAGCATCTACGAGCAGTACTTC.

The rearrangement uses TRBV5-1 and TRBJ2-3; tentatively, D is TRBD2 (6 bases). Germline CDR1 is SGHRS and CDR2 is YFSETQ. Trimming removed 0 bases at V and 2 bases at J, with 19 bases between. The CDR3 length is 18 residues. The CDR3 DNA sequence: TGCGCCAGCAGCTTGGCCTCATATAGCGGATTTAACACAGATACGCAGTATTTT. It yields the protein CASSLASYSGFNTDTQYF.